This T cell receptor beta chain derives from a study of Graves' ophthalmopathy and Graves' hyperthyroidism. In this sample, this clonotype turned up many times. Every ophthalmopathy donor presented moderate-to-severe activity, CAS ≥3, NOSPECS ≥4 and duration under 3 months. As diagnostic evidence, clinical symptoms, serum thyroxine, TRAb, thyroid ultrasound and orbital computed tomography were relied upon. Beta-chain TCR CDR3 regions were amplified from RNA transcripts. The first round was an RT-PCR with HTBI primers, and the second round was a multiplex PCR. Each CDR3 protein gets one entry after TCRdb re-called the multiplex PCR reads with MiXCR. The sample has about 400,000 distinct CDR3 sequences; about 16% are singletons. Sequencing was done on a sample of peripheral blood. The TCR comes from a woman aged 18-29 years with Graves' ophthalmopathy.

The CDR3 nucleotides read TGCAGTGCTAGCGGGAGTAGCTCCTACGAGCAGTACTTC. As protein: CSASGSSSYEQYF. The chain links TRBV20-1 to TRBJ2-7; TRBD2 is a possible D gene (6 bases). CDR1 is DFQATT and CDR2 is SNEGSKA in the germline V gene (reference sequence). Trimming removed 3 bases at V and 0 bases at J, with 9 bases between. The CDR3 is made up of 13 amino acids.